A single T cell receptor beta chain is shown here with its context. The data originate from a study of blood T cell repertoires in COVID-19. CDR3 length equals 16 residues. Germline CDR1 SGHNT, CDR2 YENEEA. Trimming took off 2 bases at V and 0 bases at J, with 11 bases between the two ends. Sequencing was performed with immunoSEQ multiplex PCR; in TCRdb, only in-frame clones are kept and a portion is missing. The top ten hold 0.7% to 0.85% of the sample, which has fewer than 300,000 clones, around 90% seen once. The sequencing sample was made of peripheral blood. The V and J genes are TRBV11-3 and TRBJ2-4; D is unresolved. This receptor was obtained from a young woman with acute or convalescent COVID-19. The CDR3 DNA reads as TGTGCCAGCAGCTTAATGGCCGATTTAGCCAAAAACATTCAGTACTTC. Protein sequence: CASSLMADLAKNIQYF.